This T cell receptor (beta chain) was obtained from a study of blood T cell repertoires in COVID-19. Overall study: Sample material is recorded as cDNA or gDNA derived from T cells, B-cell-depleted T cells, or PBMCs.

Measured with immunoSEQ multiplex PCR; TCRdb has only the in-frame clones, and not every one. This sample has 140,000 to 150,000 clones, with around 73% found just once. Germline V gene data show CDR1 as SGDLS and CDR2 as YYNGEE. Trimming at V came to 3 bases and at J to 4 bases, leaving 5 bases not matched to a gene. CDR3 length equals 15 residues. Sequenced input: PBMCs or T cells enriched from blood (not recorded which). This sequence joins TRBV9 and TRBJ2-5; 11 bases fit TRBD1. This TCR derives from a woman between 50 and 59 years old who had recovered from COVID-19. In DNA, the CDR3 is TGTGCCAGCAGCGGGTTCGGGACAGGGGGAGAGACCCAGTACTTC. Translation gives CASSGFGTGGETQYF.